The clone carrying this TCR beta chain was picked up one time. This record belongs to a study of blood T cell repertoires in COVID-19. At the level of the study: The study drew acute and convalescent COVID-19 samples from the United States, Italy and Spain. In each case, the material was cDNA or gDNA derived from T cells, B-cell-depleted T cells, or PBMCs.

In the original workflow: Estimates of nucleated cell counts were drawn from the amplification of reference gene primers. Data came from immunoSEQ multiplex PCR; TCRdb stores just in-frame clones and leaves some out. Clone size and the V and J calls come from that table; the DNA yielded D and trimming. The top ten clones hold 7.4% of a sample with a few hundred thousand clones, around 84% of them seen once. Cohorts were determined from participant-reported clinical history. The clonotype comes from a woman aged 35 to 49 with acute COVID-19. The sample consisted of PBMCs or T cells enriched from blood (not recorded which).

The CDR3 protein is CASSLAGSNNEQFF. CDR3 bases: TGTGCCAGCAGCTTAGCGGGGAGCAACAATGAGCAGTTCTTC. V gene TRBV7-3 combines with J gene TRBJ2-1; maybe TRBD2 (6 bases). The CDR3 contains 14 residues. Germline values: CDR1 SGHTA, CDR2 FQGTGA. V dropped 2 bases and J dropped 5 bases, with 10 bases sitting between them.